The 14 T cell receptor beta chains below come from one sample, sequenced in a study of T cell responses to AZD1222 COVID-19 vaccine. Using immunoSEQ multiplex PCR, the repertoire was profiled, and TCRdb retains in-frame clones only, with some absent. This table has 120,000 or so clones, roughly 92% appearing once. The specimen comprised peripheral blood, sampled on day 0 of AZD1222 vaccination. The receptors derive from an adult in good health.

The chain has TRBV5-1 and TRBJ1-6, with TRBD1 matching over 7 bases. The CDR3 spans 14 residues. CDR1 is SGHRS, CDR2 YFSETQ, per germline. J gave up 7 bases and V 4 bases, and 5 bases lay outside the gene matches. CDR3 loop: CASSRGTENSPLHF. Written as DNA, the CDR3 is TGCGCCAGCAGCAGGGGGACAGAGAATTCACCCCTCCACTTT.

The chain is built from TRBV27 and TRBJ1-2; D call uncertain. The CDR3 loop spans 15 amino acids. Germline assignment: CDR1 MNHEY and CDR2 SMNVEV (reference sequence). V lost 5 bases and J lost 2, with 15 bases in between. CDR3 region: CASSPTPTGNYGYTF. The CDR3 DNA reads TGTGCCAGCAGTCCGACCCCAACGGGGAACTATGGCTACACCTTC.

The gene calls are TRBV21-1 and TRBJ2-3; TRBD1, the table's D call, lacks a check against the DNA. TRBV21-1 corresponds to a pseudogene. CDR3 length: 14 amino acids. CDR3 protein: CASTGTASTDTQYF. CDR3 DNA: TGTGCCAGCACCGGGACAGCAAGCACAGATACGCAGTATTTT.

The CDR3 spells CASSNRGTDTQYF. The CDR3 DNA follows: TGTGCCAGCAGCAACAGGGGGACAGATACGCAGTATTTT. The gene calls are TRBV6-5 and TRBJ2-3, with 8 bases that match TRBD1. Germline-derived CDR1 and CDR2 are MNHEY and SVGAGI. The CDR3 is 13 residues long. Trimming cost V 6 bases and J 3 bases; bases outside gene matches: 2.

This clone appeared once. CDR3 nucleotides: TGTGCCAGTAGTATAGGGGGACTCGGAAATCAGCCCCAGCATTTT. Encoded protein: CASSIGGLGNQPQHF. This chain uses TRBV19 with TRBJ1-5, with TRBD1 as a possible D gene (5 bases). V was clipped by 1 base and J by 4 bases, with 11 bases between them. CDR3 length equals 15 residues. Germline assignment: CDR1 LNHDA and CDR2 SQIVND (reference sequence).

This chain uses TRBV7-9 with TRBJ1-1; TRBD1 might be the D (5 bases). V was trimmed by 5 bases and J by 4 bases, leaving 11 bases between them. CDR3 length: 13 amino acids. Germline V gene sequence: CDR1 SEHNR, CDR2 FQNEAQ (reference sequence). This CDR3 reads CASSPWGGTEAFF. The CDR3 bases are TGTGCCAGCAGCCCCTGGGGGGGCACTGAAGCTTTCTTT.

This chain uses TRBV9 with TRBJ2-3; D remains ambiguous. The CDR3 runs 13 residues. The germline gives CDR1 SGDLS, CDR2 YYNGEE. V shed 2 bases and J shed 1 base, with 5 bases lying between them. The CDR3 region has the DNA TGTGCCAGCAGCGTCACGGGCACAGATACGCAGTATTTT. Translation gives CASSVTGTDTQYF.

The chain recombines TRBV6-5 with TRBJ1-2; D is unresolved. V was clipped by 8 bases and J by 4 bases, with 17 bases between them. There are 14 residues in the CDR3. Looked up from germline, CDR1 is MNHEY and CDR2 is SVGAGI. The CDR3 region has the DNA TGTGCCAGCTTTCCAGTTTGGGGAATCTATGGCTACACCTTC. Protein: CASFPVWGIYGYTF.

The rearrangement links TRBV28 to TRBJ1-1; 10 bases align to TRBD1. V dropped 6 bases and J dropped 1; count of bases not matched to a gene: 5. CDR1 MDHEN and CDR2 SYDVKM come from the germline V gene. The CDR3 runs to 15 residues. The CDR3 DNA reads TGTGCCAGCAGGCGACAGGGGGCGGGGAACACTGAAGCTTTCTTT. Residues: CASRRQGAGNTEAFF.

The rearrangement uses TRBV15 and TRBJ1-5, with D maybe TRBD1 (5 bases). The CDR3 length is 14 residues. Between the trimmed V and J ends, which lost 3 bases and 2 bases, there was a span of 8 bases. Germline-derived CDR1 and CDR2 are LNHNV and YYDKDF (reference sequence). The CDR3 loop reads CATSRGLGNQPQHF. The CDR3 DNA is TGTGCCACCAGCAGGGGGCTGGGCAATCAGCCCCAGCATTTT.

The chain combines TRBV6-5 with TRBJ2-5, with a tentative D call TRBD2 (6 bases). The CDR3 length is 15 residues. Trimming cost V 2 bases and J 5 bases, with 15 bases left between them. CDR1 and CDR2 from the germline V gene are MNHEY and SVGAGI. The CDR3, as DNA: TGTGCCAGCAGTTACAGTACGCTAGGAGGGGAGACCCAGTACTTC. It is translated as CASSYSTLGGETQYF.

V and J are TRBV6-5 and TRBJ1-3; D remains ambiguous. CDR3 length equals 15 residues. The ends were cut back, 6 bases at V and 0 bases at J, with 12 bases in the middle. From germline, CDR1 is MNHEY and CDR2 SVGAGI. The CDR3 is CASRPDGNSGNTIYF. DNA of the CDR3: TGTGCCAGCAGACCAGACGGAAACTCTGGAAACACCATATATTTT.

The chain links TRBV12-3 or TRBV12-4 to TRBJ1-1; the D is unclear. The germline V and J ends were trimmed by 5 bases and 7 bases, with 8 bases remaining between them. This CDR3 comprises 11 residues. CDR3 in amino acids: CASSPQFEAFF. The CDR3 bases are TGTGCCAGCAGTCCGCAGTTTGAAGCTTTCTTT.

This chain connects TRBV2 to TRBJ2-2, with TRBD2 matching 12 bases. The CDR3 contains 16 residues. With 4 bases clipped from V and 4 bases from J, the junction kept 4 bases outside the gene matches. Germline V CDR1 and CDR2: SNHLY, FYNNEI. In DNA, the CDR3 is TGTGCCAGCAGTGGCCGGACTAGCGGGGTCACCGGGGAGCTGTTTTTT. It is translated as CASSGRTSGVTGELFF.